The entry below describes one T cell receptor beta chain. The CDR3 is 13 amino acids. The V gene lost 0 bases and the J gene lost 6 bases, with 8 bases spanning the gap. Germline V CDR1 and CDR2: MNHEY, SVGAGI. Method: immunoSEQ multiplex PCR; TCRdb's copy keeps in-frame clones and lacks some. The sample holds over 45,000 clones, around 85% seen once. The source of the sample is a study of T cell changes during pregnancy in multiple sclerosis. The sequencing here drew on CD4+ T cells from peripheral blood mononuclear cells, taken in the third trimester of pregnancy. The V call is TRBV6-5, the J call TRBJ1-2; D is perhaps TRBD1 (5 bases). This receptor was taken from a female donor with multiple sclerosis, enrolled in a pregnancy study. The CDR3 protein is CASSYSGDDGYTF. CDR3 coding DNA: TGTGCCAGCAGTTACTCAGGGGATGATGGCTACACCTTC.